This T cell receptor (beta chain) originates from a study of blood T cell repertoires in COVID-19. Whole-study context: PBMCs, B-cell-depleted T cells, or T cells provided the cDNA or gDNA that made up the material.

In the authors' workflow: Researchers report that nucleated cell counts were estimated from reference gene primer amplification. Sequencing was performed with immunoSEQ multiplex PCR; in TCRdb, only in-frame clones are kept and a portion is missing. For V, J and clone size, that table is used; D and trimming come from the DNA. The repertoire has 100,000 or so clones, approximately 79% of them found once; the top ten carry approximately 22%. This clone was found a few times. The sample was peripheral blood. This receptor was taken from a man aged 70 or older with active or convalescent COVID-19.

This CDR3 reads CASSHRGGQGDKETQYF. CDR3 sequence (DNA): TGTGCCAGCAGCCATCGAGGGGGACAGGGCGACAAAGAGACCCAGTACTTC. V is TRBV3-1 (or the pseudogene TRBV3-2) and J is TRBJ2-5; 9 bases are shared with TRBD1. Per germline, CDR1 LGHDT and CDR2 YNNKEL (reference sequence). V was clipped by 3 bases and J by 3 bases; unmatched bases: 11. The CDR3 covers 17 residues.